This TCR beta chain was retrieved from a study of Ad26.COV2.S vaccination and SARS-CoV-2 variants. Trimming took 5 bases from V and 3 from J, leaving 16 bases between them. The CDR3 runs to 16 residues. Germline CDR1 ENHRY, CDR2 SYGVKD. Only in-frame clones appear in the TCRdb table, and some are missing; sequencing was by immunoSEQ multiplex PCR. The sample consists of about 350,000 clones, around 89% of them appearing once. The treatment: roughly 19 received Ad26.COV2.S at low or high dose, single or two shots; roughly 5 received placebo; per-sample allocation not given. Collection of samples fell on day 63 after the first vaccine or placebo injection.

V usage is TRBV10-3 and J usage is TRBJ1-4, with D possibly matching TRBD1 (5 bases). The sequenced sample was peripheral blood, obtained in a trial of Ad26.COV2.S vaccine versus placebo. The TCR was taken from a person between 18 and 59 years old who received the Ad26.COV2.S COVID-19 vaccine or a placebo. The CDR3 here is CAISSPGTRANEKLFF. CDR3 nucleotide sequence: TGTGCCATCAGTTCACCCGGGACGAGGGCTAATGAAAAACTGTTTTTT.